A selection of T cell receptor beta chains follows, all from one sample in a study of glioma-infiltrating T cells. MiXCR was run by TCRdb on the multiplex PCR reads, yielding one entry per CDR3 protein. Of about 44,000 distinct CDR3 sequences in the sample, 20% to 25% are singletons; the top ten hold around 6.3%. Sample: glioma tissue, nonneoplastic brain tissue, or PBMCs (not recorded which). The receptors were sampled from a human donor with low-grade glioma or glioblastoma, undergoing nonglioma brain surgery, or in good health (not recorded which). The CDR3 runs from the conserved cysteine through the conserved F or W. A D gene is named only where the DNA matches it firmly. Clone size is given for some rows only: seen once, a few or many times, or a class if the clone is expanded.

>many|TRBJ1-3|TRBV28|NA
CASSLLGIPGNTIYF
TGTGCCAGCAGTTTACTGGGGATCCCTGGAAACACCATATATTTT
>medium-sized|TRBJ1-1|TRBV27|NA
CASSQVRGLDTEAFF
TGTGCCAGCAGCCAAGTCAGGGGTTTGGACACTGAAGCTTTCTTT
>many|TRBJ2-1|TRBV19|NA
CASSPQTSNEQFF
TGTGCCAGTAGTCCCCAGACTAGTAATGAGCAGTTCTTC
>few|TRBJ2-7|TRBV19|TRBD1
CASSAPPGQGPDEQYF
TGTGCCAGTAGCGCCCCTCCGGGACAGGGTCCCGACGAGCAGTACTTC
>NA|TRBJ2-7|TRBV5-6|NA
CASSSAKQEQYF
TGTGCCAGCAGCTCGGCGAAGCAGGAGCAGTACTTC
>few|TRBJ2-7|TRBV4-1|TRBD2
CASSQDPGLPYEQYF
TGCGCCAGCAGCCAGGACCCGGGACTACCGTACGAGCAGTACTTC
>NA|TRBJ1-2|TRBV7-9|NA
CAGSPDIQHGYTF
TGTGCCGGCAGCCCGGACATCCAGCATGGCTACACCTTC
>NA|TRBJ1-2|TRBV19|NA
CASSNGYAEENGYTF
TGTGCCAGTAGTAATGGTTACGCCGAGGAGAATGGCTACACCTTC
>NA|TRBJ1-1|TRBV6-6|NA
CASSRRPAGEAFF
TGTGCCAGCAGTCGAAGACCAGCGGGGGAGGCTTTCTTT
>many|TRBJ1-2|TRBV27|NA
CASSLKGYGYTF
TGTGCCAGCAGTCTGAAGGGGTATGGCTACACCTTC
>many|TRBJ2-1|TRBV18|NA
CASSPRQQGRVYEQFF
TGTGCCAGCTCACCACGACAACAGGGAAGGGTCTATGAGCAGTTCTTC
>NA|TRBJ1-6|TRBV30|TRBD1
CAWSEGAVGSPLHF
TGTGCCTGGAGTGAGGGGGCCGTAGGGTCACCCCTCCACTTT
>many|TRBJ2-1|TRBV20-1|NA
CSARDFGESYNEQFF
TGCAGTGCTAGAGATTTCGGGGAATCCTACAATGAGCAGTTCTTC
>many|TRBJ1-5|TRBV28|TRBD1
CASRPPGQGAHSNQPQHF
TGTGCCAGCCGACCTCCGGGACAGGGGGCGCATAGCAATCAGCCCCAGCATTTT
>large|TRBJ2-3|TRBV5-4|NA
CASKADYTDTQYF
TGTGCCAGCAAGGCGGACTACACAGATACGCAGTATTTT
>NA|TRBJ2-1|TRBV27|NA
CASSLSSYNEQLF
TGTGCTAGCAGTTTGAGCTCCTACAATGAGCAGTTGTTC
>NA|TRBJ2-5|TRBV13|TRBD2
CASSTRTSKETQYF
TGTGCCAGCAGCACACGGACTAGCAAGGAGACCCAGTACTTC
>many|TRBJ1-4|TRBV12-3/TRBV12-4|NA
CASSGEDTTNEKLFF
TGTGCCAGCAGTGGGGAGGATACAACTAATGAAAAACTGTTTTTT
>NA|TRBJ1-1|TRBV7-9|NA
CASRPSRARAITTEGFF
TGTGCCAGCAGACCTAGCCGAGCCCGGGCCATAACTACTGAAGGTTTCTTT
>NA|TRBJ2-1|TRBV28|NA
CAGSPSGIPIEQFF
TGTGCCGGCAGCCCTTCAGGCATACCGATCGAGCAGTTCTTC
>medium-sized|TRBJ2-3|TRBV6-6|TRBD1
CASSYSGTGTDTQYF
TGTGCCAGCAGTTACTCCGGGACAGGTACAGATACGCAGTATTTT
>few|TRBJ2-2|TRBV4-1|NA
CASSPDRLNREGTNTGELFF
TGCGCCAGCAGTCCAGATCGATTAAACAGGGAAGGTACGAACACCGGGGAGCTGTTTTTT
>NA|TRBJ2-3|TRBV27|NA
CAHSGASTDTQYF
TGTGCCCACAGCGGCGCTAGCACAGATACGCAGTATTTT
>NA|TRBJ1-4|TRBV9|NA
CASSVGTGFNEKLFF
TGTGCCAGCAGCGTAGGAACTGGTTTTAATGAAAAACTGTTTTTT